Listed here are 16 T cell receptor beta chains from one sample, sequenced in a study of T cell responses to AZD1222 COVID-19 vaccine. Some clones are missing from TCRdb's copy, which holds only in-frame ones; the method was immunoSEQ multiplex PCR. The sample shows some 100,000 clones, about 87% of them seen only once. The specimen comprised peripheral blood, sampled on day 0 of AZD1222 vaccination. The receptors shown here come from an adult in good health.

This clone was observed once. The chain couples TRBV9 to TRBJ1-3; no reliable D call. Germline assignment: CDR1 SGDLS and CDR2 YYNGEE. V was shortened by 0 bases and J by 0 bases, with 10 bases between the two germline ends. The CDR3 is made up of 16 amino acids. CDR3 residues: CASSVGRGLSGNTIYF. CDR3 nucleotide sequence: TGTGCCAGCAGCGTAGGAAGAGGGCTCTCTGGAAACACCATATATTTT. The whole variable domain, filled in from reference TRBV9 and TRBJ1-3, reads DSGVTQTPKHLITATGQRVTLRCSPRSGDLSVYWYQQSLDQGLQFLIQYYNGEERAKGNILERFSAQQFPDLHSELNLSSLELGDSALYFCASSVGRGLSGNTIYFGEGSWLTVV.

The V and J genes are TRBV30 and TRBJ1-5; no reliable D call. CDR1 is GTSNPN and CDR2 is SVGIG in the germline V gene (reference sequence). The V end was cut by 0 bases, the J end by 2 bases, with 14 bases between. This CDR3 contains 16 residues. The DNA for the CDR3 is TGTGCCTGGAGTGTAGGGAGGGTTTTGGGCAATCAGCCCCAGCATTTT. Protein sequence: CAWSVGRVLGNQPQHF.

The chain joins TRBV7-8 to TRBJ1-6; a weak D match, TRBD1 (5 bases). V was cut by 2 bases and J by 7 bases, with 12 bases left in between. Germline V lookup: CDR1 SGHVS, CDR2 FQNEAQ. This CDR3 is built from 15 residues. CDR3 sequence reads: CASSLNRQGNSPLHF. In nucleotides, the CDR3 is TGTGCCAGCAGCTTAAATAGGCAGGGCAATTCACCCCTCCACTTT.

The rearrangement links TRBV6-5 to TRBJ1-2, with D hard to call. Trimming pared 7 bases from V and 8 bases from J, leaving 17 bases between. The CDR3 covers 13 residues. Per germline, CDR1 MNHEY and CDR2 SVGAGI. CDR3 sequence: CASILLSPGGYTF. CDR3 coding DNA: TGTGCCAGCATTCTATTATCTCCTGGGGGCTACACCTTC.

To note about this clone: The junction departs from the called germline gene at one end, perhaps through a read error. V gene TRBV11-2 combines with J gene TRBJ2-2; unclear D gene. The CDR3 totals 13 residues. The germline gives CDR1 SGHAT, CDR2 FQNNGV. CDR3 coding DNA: TGTGCCAGCAGCCTAGACGGAACCGGGGAGCTGTTTTTT. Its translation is CASSLDGTGELFF. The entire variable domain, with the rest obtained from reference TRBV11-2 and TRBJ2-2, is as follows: EAGVAQSPRYKIIEKRQSVAFWCNPISGHATLYWYQQILGQGPKLLIQFQNNGVVDDSQLPKDRFSAERLKGVDSTLKIQPAKLEDSAVYLCASSLDGTGELFFGEGSRLTVL.

The CDR3 is CASSLDGREGPEQFF. CDR3 nucleotides: TGTGCCAGCAGCTTAGATGGGCGGGAGGGGCCTGAGCAGTTCTTC. The rearrangement joins TRBV11-3 to TRBJ2-1; 9 nucleotides line up with TRBD2. V trimming: 0 bases; J trimming: 9 bases; junction bases outside the gene matches: 6. Germline V gene sequence: CDR1 SGHNT, CDR2 YENEEA. The CDR3 runs 15 residues.

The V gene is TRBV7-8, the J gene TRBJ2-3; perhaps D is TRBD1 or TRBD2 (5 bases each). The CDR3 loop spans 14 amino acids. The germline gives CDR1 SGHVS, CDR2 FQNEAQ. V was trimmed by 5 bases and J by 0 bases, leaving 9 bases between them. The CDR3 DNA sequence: TGTGCCAGCAGCCCGGGGACGAGCACAGATACGCAGTATTTT. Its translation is CASSPGTSTDTQYF.

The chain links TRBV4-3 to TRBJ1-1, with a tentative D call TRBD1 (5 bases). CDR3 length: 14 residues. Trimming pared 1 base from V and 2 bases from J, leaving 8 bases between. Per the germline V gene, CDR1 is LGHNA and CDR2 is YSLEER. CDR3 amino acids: CASSQGQPNTEAFF. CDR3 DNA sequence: TGCGCCAGCAGCCAAGGACAGCCCAACACTGAAGCTTTCTTT.

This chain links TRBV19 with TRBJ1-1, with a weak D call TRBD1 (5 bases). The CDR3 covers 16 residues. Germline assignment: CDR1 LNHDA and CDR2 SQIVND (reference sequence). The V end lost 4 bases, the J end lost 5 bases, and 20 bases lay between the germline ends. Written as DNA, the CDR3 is TGTGCCAGTAGTAACCTAGGGGAGCAGGGCGGAACTGAAGCTTTCTTT. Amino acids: CASSNLGEQGGTEAFF.

The CDR3: CASSLRLLDSYNEQFF. In nucleotides, the CDR3 is TGTGCCAGCAGCTTGAGGCTACTCGACTCCTACAATGAGCAGTTCTTC. V and J are TRBV5-5 and TRBJ2-1, with no clear D. Germline V CDR1 and CDR2: SGHKS, YYEKEE (reference sequence). The V end lost 1 base, the J end lost 0 bases, and 11 bases lay between the germline ends. The CDR3 totals 16 residues. The full variable domain, in which reference TRBV5-5 and TRBJ2-1 provide the parts outside the CDR3, is DAGVTQSPTHLIKTRGQQVTLRCSPISGHKSVSWYQQVLGQGPQFIFQYYEKEERGRGNFPDRFSARQFPNYSSELNVNALLLGDSALYLCASSLRLLDSYNEQFFGPGTRLTVL.

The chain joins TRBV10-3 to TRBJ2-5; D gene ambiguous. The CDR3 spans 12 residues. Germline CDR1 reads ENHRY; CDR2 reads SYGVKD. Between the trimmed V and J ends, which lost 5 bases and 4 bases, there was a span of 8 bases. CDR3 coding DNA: TGTGCCATCAGTCTCGTTGGAGAGACCCAGTACTTC. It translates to CAISLVGETQYF.

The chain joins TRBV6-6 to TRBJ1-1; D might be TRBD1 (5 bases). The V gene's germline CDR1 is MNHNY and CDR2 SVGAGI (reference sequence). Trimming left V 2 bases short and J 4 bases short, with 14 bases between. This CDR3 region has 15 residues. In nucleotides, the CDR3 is TGTGCCAGCAGTTACGCCTCGGGGGTGGGCACTGAAGCTTTCTTT. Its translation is CASSYASGVGTEAFF.

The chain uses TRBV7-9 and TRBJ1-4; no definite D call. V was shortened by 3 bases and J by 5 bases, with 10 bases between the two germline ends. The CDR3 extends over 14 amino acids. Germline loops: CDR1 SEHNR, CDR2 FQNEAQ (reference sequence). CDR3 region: CASSLSRNNEKLFF. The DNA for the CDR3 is TGTGCCAGCAGCTTGTCCAGGAACAATGAAAAACTGTTTTTT.

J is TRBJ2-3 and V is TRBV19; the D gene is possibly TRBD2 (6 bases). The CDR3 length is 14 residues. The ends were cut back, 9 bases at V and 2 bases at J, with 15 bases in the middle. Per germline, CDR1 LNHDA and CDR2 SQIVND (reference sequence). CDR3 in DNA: TGTGCCAGCCAGGACTATTTATCCACAGATACGCAGTATTTT. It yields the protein CASQDYLSTDTQYF.

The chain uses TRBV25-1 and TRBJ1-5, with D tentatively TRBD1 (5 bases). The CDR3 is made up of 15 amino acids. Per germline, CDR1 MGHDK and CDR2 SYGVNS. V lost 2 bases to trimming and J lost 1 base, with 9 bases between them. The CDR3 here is CASSEPGGSNQPQHF. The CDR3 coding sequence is TGTGCCAGCAGTGAACCCGGGGGGAGCAATCAGCCCCAGCATTTT.

This CDR3 is CASSLSGTTNEKLFF. CDR3 DNA: TGTGCCAGCAGCTTAAGCGGGACAACTAATGAAAAACTGTTTTTT. V and J are TRBV7-9 and TRBJ1-4; D unresolved. The germline V gene has CDR1 SEHNR and CDR2 FQNEAQ (reference sequence). V was trimmed by 2 bases and J by 0 bases, leaving 7 bases between them. CDR3 length: 15 residues. The full variable domain, completed using reference TRBV7-9 and TRBJ1-4, is DTGVSQNPRHKITKRGQNVTFRCDPISEHNRLYWYRQTLGQGPEFLTYFQNEAQLEKSRLLSDRFSAERPKGSFSTLEIQRTEQGDSAMYLCASSLSGTTNEKLFFGSGTQLSVL.